The entry that follows covers one T cell receptor beta chain sequence. Its target is not known. This specimen comes from a study of cytomegalovirus exposure and HLA in healthy donors. Looking at the study overall: Findings of an earlier analysis included under 140 million unique TCR beta sequences from 170 million or so T cells. Broader study findings: Most TCR sequences proved rare, with some public TCRs found in many donors. In a later analysis, across HLA loci, associated TCR counts were highest for DRB1, lowest for HLA-C. Judged likely to be a sequencing artifact was a cluster of highly shared sequence variants.

CDR1 is GTSNPN and CDR2 is SVGIG in the germline V gene (reference sequence). The CDR3 is made up of 15 amino acids. V was clipped by 5 bases and J by 0 bases; unmatched bases: 9. PCR was performed using 60 Vbeta and 13 Jbeta primers. Measured with immunoSEQ multiplex PCR; TCRdb has only the in-frame clones, and not every one. The profile shows more than 95,000 clones, roughly 79% of them singletons. Specimen: PBMCs. This receptor was identified in a man aged 55-75 years in good health and CMV-seropositive. The rearrangement uses TRBV30 and TRBJ2-7, with TRBD1 matching over 8 bases. The CDR3: CAWGTGQAFSYEQYF. The CDR3 region has the DNA TGTGCCTGGGGAACGGGACAGGCCTTCTCCTACGAGCAGTACTTC.